The T cell receptor (beta chain) under discussion was sequenced for a study of T cell responses to AZD1222 COVID-19 vaccine. Findings and limits, study-wide: Repertoire sampling occurred only after the peak T cell response. Spike-specific TCR breadth and depth grew following two AZD1222 doses. The donors showed a predominance of white British ancestry and of females, with possible underestimation of clonal diversity.

Produced via immunoSEQ multiplex PCR; TCRdb's table is partial and in-frame only. The table includes 90,000 to 130,000 clones, over 85% detected once. For this clone: Its specificity is not known.

V shed 8 bases and J 4 bases; nucleotides not matched to a gene: 10. Per the germline V gene, CDR1 is SEHNR and CDR2 is FQNEAQ (reference sequence). This CDR3 region has 15 residues. V gene TRBV7-9 combines with J gene TRBJ1-1, with TRBD1 identical over 10 bases. The sequence was obtained from an adult who received the AZD1222 COVID-19 vaccine. This sample comprised peripheral blood, obtained 28 days after the second AZD1222 dose. The CDR3 region is CASFTPGQGFTEAFF. Written as DNA, the CDR3 is TGTGCCAGCTTTACCCCGGGACAGGGGTTCACTGAAGCTTTCTTT.